Listed here is a single TCR beta chain. Seattle cases were enrolled at active infection and followed longitudinally. The germline CDR1 and CDR2 sequences are MDHEN and SYDVKM. V was trimmed by 4 bases and J by 1 base, leaving 7 bases between them. This CDR3 contains 13 residues. Profiling relied on immunoSEQ multiplex PCR, and the TCRdb table lists in-frame clones only, not all of them. The repertoire holds around 260,000 clones, with over 75% as singletons. These data originate in a study of blood T cell repertoires in COVID-19. On the study more broadly: The samples span acute and convalescent COVID-19 from the United States, Italy and Spain.

The sequencing sample was made of peripheral blood. The rearrangement uses TRBV28 and TRBJ1-2; D is unresolved. This TCR was recovered from a human donor with COVID-19, enrolled during active disease. The donor label of this sample is uncertain. CDR3 protein: CASSYSGNYGYTF. The CDR3 DNA sequence: TGTGCCAGCAGTTACTCGGGTAACTATGGCTACACCTTC.